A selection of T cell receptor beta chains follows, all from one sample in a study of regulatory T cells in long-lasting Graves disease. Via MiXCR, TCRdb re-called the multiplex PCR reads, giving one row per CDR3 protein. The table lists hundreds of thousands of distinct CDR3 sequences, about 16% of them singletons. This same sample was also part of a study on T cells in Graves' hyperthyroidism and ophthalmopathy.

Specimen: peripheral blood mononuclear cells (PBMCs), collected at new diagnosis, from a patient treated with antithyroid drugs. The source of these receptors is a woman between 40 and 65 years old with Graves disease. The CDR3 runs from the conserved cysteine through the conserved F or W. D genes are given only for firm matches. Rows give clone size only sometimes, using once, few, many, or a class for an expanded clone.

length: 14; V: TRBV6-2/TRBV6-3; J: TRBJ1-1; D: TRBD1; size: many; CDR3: CASSYGQANTEAFF; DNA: TGTGCCAGCAGTTATGGACAGGCGAACACTGAAGCTTTCTTT
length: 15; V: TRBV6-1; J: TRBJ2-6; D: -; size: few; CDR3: CASSEMFSGANVLTF; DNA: TGTGCCAGCAGTGAAATGTTCTCTGGGGCCAACGTCCTGACTTTC
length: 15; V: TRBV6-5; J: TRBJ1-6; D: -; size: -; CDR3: CASSYLRDVNSPLHF; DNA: TGTGCCAGCAGTTACCTCCGAGATGTAAATTCACCCCTCCACTTT
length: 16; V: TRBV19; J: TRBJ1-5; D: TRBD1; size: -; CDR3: CASSITGTASNQPQHF; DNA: TGTGCCAGTAGTATAACAGGGACAGCTAGCAATCAGCCCCAGCATTTT
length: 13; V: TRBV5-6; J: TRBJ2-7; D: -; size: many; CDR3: CASRQDRTYEQYF; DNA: TGTGCCAGCAGACAAGACAGGACCTACGAGCAGTACTTC
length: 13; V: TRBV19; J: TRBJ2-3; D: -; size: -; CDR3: CASTSGWPDTQYF; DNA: TGTGCCAGTACCTCGGGATGGCCAGATACGCAGTATTTT
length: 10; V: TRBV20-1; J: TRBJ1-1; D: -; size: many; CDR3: CSARGREAFF; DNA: TGCAGTGCTCGGGGACGGGAAGCTTTCTTT
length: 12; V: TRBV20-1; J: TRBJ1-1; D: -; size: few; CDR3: CSVSVGGTEAFF; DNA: TGCAGTGTGTCGGTTGGTGGCACTGAAGCTTTCTTT
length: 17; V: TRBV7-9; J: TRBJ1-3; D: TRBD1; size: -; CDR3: CASSLFLTGIAGNTIYF; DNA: TGTGCCAGCAGCTTATTTCTGACAGGGATCGCCGGAAACACCATATATTTT
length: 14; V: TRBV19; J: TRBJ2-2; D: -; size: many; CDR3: CASSIDRGTGELFF; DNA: TGTGCCAGTAGTATAGACCGGGGTACCGGGGAGCTGTTTTTT
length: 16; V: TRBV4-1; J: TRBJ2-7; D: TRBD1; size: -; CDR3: CASSQEGTGPFNEQYF; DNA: TGCGCCAGCAGCCAAGAGGGGACAGGGCCCTTTAACGAGCAGTACTTC
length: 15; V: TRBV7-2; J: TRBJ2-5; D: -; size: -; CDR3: CASSFAIRSQETQYF; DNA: TGTGCCAGCAGCTTTGCGATTAGATCCCAAGAGACCCAGTACTTC
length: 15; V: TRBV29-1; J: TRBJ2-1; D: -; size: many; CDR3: CSVDKERGRFGEQFF; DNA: TGCAGCGTTGACAAAGAACGGGGACGCTTCGGCGAGCAGTTCTTC
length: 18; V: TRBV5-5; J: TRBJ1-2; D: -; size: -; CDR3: CASSLTRVSVLFGYGYTF; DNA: TGTGCCAGCAGCCTAACACGAGTTTCGGTACTGTTCGGGTATGGCTACACCTTC
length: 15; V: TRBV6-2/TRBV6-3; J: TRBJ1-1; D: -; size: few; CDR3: CASSSGSIGNTEAFF; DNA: TGTGCCAGCAGTAGCGGGTCCATTGGGAACACTGAAGCTTTCTTT
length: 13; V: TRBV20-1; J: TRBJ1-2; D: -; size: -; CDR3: CSARDDSYYGYTF; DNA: TGCAGTGCTAGAGATGACAGCTACTATGGCTACACCTTC
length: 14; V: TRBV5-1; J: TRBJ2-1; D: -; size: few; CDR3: CASSKRSYGNEQFF; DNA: TGCGCCAGCAGCAAGCGGTCTTATGGGAATGAGCAGTTCTTC
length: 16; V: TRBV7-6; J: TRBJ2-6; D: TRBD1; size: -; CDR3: CASSLWGQPGANVLTF; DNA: TGTGCCAGCAGCTTATGGGGACAGCCTGGGGCCAACGTCCTGACTTTC
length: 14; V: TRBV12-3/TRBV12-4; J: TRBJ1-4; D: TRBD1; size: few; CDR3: CASSRQGLNEKLFF; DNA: TGTGCCAGCAGTCGACAGGGCCTTAATGAAAAACTGTTTTTT
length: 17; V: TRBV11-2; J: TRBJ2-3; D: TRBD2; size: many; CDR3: CASSLVTSGGAPDTQYF; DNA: TGTGCCAGCAGCTTAGTAACTAGCGGGGGGGCACCTGATACGCAGTATTTT
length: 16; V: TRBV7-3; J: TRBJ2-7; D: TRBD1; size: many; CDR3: CASSLTGRDRSYEQYF; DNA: TGTGCCAGCAGCTTAACGGGTCGGGACAGATCCTACGAGCAGTACTTC
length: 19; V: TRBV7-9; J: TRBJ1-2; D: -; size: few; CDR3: CASSLEIGDTQTIDYGYTF; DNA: TGTGCCAGCAGCTTAGAGATTGGGGACACTCAAACGATTGACTATGGCTACACCTTC
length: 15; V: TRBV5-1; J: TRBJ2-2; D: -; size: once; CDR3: CASSPDRTRTGELFF; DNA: TGCGCCAGCAGCCCCGACAGGACTAGGACCGGGGAGCTGTTTTTT
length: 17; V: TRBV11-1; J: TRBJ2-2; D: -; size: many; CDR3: CASSLTGGLTNTGELFF; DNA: TGTGCCAGCAGCCTTACCGGGGGGCTGACGAACACCGGGGAGCTGTTTTTT
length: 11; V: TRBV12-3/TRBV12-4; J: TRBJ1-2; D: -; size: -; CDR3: CASSRADGYTF; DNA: TGTGCCAGCAGTAGGGCGGATGGCTACACCTTC
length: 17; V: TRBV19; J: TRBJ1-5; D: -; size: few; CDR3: CASGEGGGYWSNQPQHF; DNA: TGTGCTAGCGGGGAGGGCGGGGGATATTGGAGCAATCAGCCCCAGCATTTT
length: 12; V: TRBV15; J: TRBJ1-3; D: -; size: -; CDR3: CATKGPGNTIYF; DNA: TGTGCCACCAAGGGCCCTGGAAACACCATATATTTT
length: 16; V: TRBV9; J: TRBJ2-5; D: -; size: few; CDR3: CASSVGGGGVGETQYF; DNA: TGTGCCAGCAGCGTAGGAGGGGGGGGGGTTGGAGAGACCCAGTACTTC
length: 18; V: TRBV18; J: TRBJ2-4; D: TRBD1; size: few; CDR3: CASSRAGTGNLAKNIQYF; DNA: TGTGCCAGCTCAAGAGCCGGGACAGGGAATCTAGCCAAAAACATTCAGTACTTC
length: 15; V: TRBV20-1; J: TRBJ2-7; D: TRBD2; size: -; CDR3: CSSESGTSGGYEQYF; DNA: TGCAGTTCCGAATCCGGGACTAGCGGGGGCTACGAGCAGTACTTC
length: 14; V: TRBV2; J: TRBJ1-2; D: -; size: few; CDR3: CASSHGSANYGYTF; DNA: TGCGCCAGCAGCCACGGGTCAGCTAACTATGGCTACACCTTC
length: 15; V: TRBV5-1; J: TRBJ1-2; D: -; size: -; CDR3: CASSLAQGSVYGYTF; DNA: TGCGCCAGCAGCTTGGCACAGGGTTCGGTCTATGGCTACACCTTC
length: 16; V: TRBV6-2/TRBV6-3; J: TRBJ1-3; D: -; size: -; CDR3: CASRRPGTSSGNTIYF; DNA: TGTGCCAGCAGAAGACCCGGGACGTCCTCTGGAAACACCATATATTTT
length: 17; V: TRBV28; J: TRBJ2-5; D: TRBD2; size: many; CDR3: CASSISRLAGDQETQYF; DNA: TGTGCCAGCAGCATATCCCGACTAGCGGGGGACCAAGAGACCCAGTACTTC